The 14 T cell receptor beta chains given below trace back to one sample, sequenced in a study of cytomegalovirus exposure and HLA in healthy donors. This PCR relied on a set of 60 Vbeta primers and 13 Jbeta primers. Produced via immunoSEQ multiplex PCR; TCRdb's table is partial and in-frame only. The sample has around 200,000 clones, 84% seen once. What was sequenced was PBMCs. Every receptor here comes from a girl aged 2 to 9 in good health and CMV-seropositive.

The chain has TRBV6-1 and TRBJ1-2; no clear D gene. The CDR3 is 13 amino acids. The V end was cut by 6 bases, the J end by 0 bases, with 8 bases between. Germline V CDR1 and CDR2: MNHNS, SASEGT. The CDR3 loop reads CASRGTANYGYTF. The CDR3 nucleotides are TGTGCCAGCAGGGGCACTGCTAACTATGGCTACACCTTC.

The rearrangement joins TRBV10-3 to TRBJ1-5; D gene uncertain. Germline CDR1 reads ENHRY; CDR2 reads SYGVKD. V was pared by 0 bases and J by 5 bases, with 11 bases between. CDR3 length: 15 residues. In DNA form, the CDR3 reads TGTGCCATCAGTGAGTCGAGGGAAGGGCATCAGCCCCAGCATTTT. Amino acid sequence: CAISESREGHQPQHF.

The rearrangement links TRBV9 to TRBJ2-2, with D perhaps matching TRBD2 (7 bases). Germline V gives CDR1 SGDLS, CDR2 YYNGEE. Trimming stripped 3 bases from V and 1 base from J, with 13 bases between. The CDR3 length is 16 residues. The DNA for the CDR3 is TGTGCCAGCAGCGAGGGGGGGGGACAGAACACCGGGGAGCTGTTTTTT. It encodes CASSEGGGQNTGELFF.

CDR3 nucleotide sequence: TGCGCCAGCAGCCAAGACCTGGCGGGGTTGAATACGCAGTATTTT. Translation: CASSQDLAGLNTQYF. This chain joins TRBV4-1 and TRBJ2-3, with a tentative D call TRBD2 (6 bases). V was cut by 0 bases and J by 7 bases, with 14 bases left in between. CDR1 is MGHRA and CDR2 is YSYEKL in the germline V gene. CDR3 length equals 15 residues.

This chain joins TRBV11-2 and TRBJ1-6, with D hard to call. CDR1 is SGHAT and CDR2 is FQNNGV in the germline V gene. The CDR3 is 12 amino acids. Trimming left V 5 bases short and J 7 bases short, with 6 bases between. The chain's CDR3 is CASSLSNSPLHF. The CDR3 nucleotides read TGTGCCAGCAGCCTATCCAATTCACCCCTCCACTTT.

This sequence joins TRBV2 and TRBJ1-2; perhaps TRBD1 as D (6 bases). V was pared by 3 bases and J by 7 bases, with 12 bases between. CDR3 length: 13 amino acids. The V gene's germline CDR1 is SNHLY and CDR2 FYNNEI. The DNA of the CDR3 is TGTGCCAGCAGTGAGGCAGGGGTCGGTGGCTACACCTTC. As protein: CASSEAGVGGYTF.

Written as DNA, the CDR3 is TGTGCCAGCAGCCCTGGTAGGGCAGGGTCAGAAGCTTTCTTT. This sequence encodes CASSPGRAGSEAFF. The chain recombines TRBV2 with TRBJ1-1; possible D gene TRBD1, 5 bases. The CDR3 length is 14 residues. Trimming shortened V by 6 bases and J by 8 bases, and 19 bases separated the two germline ends. Germline loops: CDR1 SNHLY, CDR2 FYNNEI.

This chain links TRBV28 with TRBJ1-1, with 7 bases identical to TRBD1. V shed 2 bases, J shed 5 bases, and the junction held 8 bases outside the gene matches. CDR1 and CDR2 from the germline V gene are MDHEN and SYDVKM. The CDR3 sequence is 15 residues long. CDR3 sequence: CASSLGPGGETEAFF. Written as DNA, the CDR3 is TGTGCCAGCAGTTTAGGGCCAGGGGGTGAGACTGAAGCTTTCTTT.

J is TRBJ1-4 and V is TRBV6-4; D gene ambiguous. Germline assignment: CDR1 MRHNA and CDR2 SNTAGT. Trimming stripped 10 bases from V and 9 bases from J, with 15 bases between. The CDR3 length is 12 residues. CDR3 bases: TGTGCCACCCAATACCCCAGTAAAAAACTGTTTTTT. Translation: CATQYPSKKLFF.

The gene calls are TRBV19 and TRBJ2-7; D is possibly TRBD2 (6 bases). Germline assignment: CDR1 LNHDA and CDR2 SQIVND (reference sequence). This CDR3 is 13 amino acids long. Deletions cut 10 bases from V and 6 bases from J, with 19 bases between. CDR3 sequence reads: CATHPLGGGEQYF. As DNA, the CDR3 is TGTGCCACCCACCCCTTGGGAGGAGGCGAGCAGTACTTC.

The chain joins TRBV9 to TRBJ1-2; a weak D match, TRBD1 (6 bases). Germline V gives CDR1 SGDLS, CDR2 YYNGEE. The CDR3 is 14 amino acids. V was shortened by 0 bases and J by 9 bases, with 15 bases between the two germline ends. CDR3 loop: CASSVGGGHDSYTF. In DNA, the CDR3 is TGTGCCAGCAGCGTAGGGGGGGGCCATGATAGCTACACCTTC.

The chain employs TRBV28 and TRBJ2-1; 10 positions agree with TRBD2. Germline V gene sequence: CDR1 MDHEN, CDR2 SYDVKM. CDR3 length: 16 residues. V gave up 7 bases and J gave up 7 bases; unmatched junction bases: 13. The CDR3 loop is CASTRGRASGRNEQFF. CDR3 sequence (DNA): TGTGCCAGCACCCGAGGTCGGGCTAGCGGGAGAAATGAGCAGTTCTTC.

The V and J genes are TRBV28 and TRBJ1-2; 8 bases fit TRBD1. With 6 bases clipped from V and 6 bases from J, the junction kept 6 bases outside the gene matches. The CDR3 sequence is 13 residues long. Germline CDR1 is MDHEN and CDR2 is SYDVKM. The CDR3 is CASRSTGGNGYTF. Here the CDR3 DNA reads TGTGCCAGCAGAAGCACAGGGGGGAATGGCTACACCTTC.

The rearrangement uses TRBV15 and TRBJ2-1; 15 bases map to TRBD2. V was clipped by 0 bases and J by 1 base; unmatched bases: 7. The CDR3 has 20 residues. From germline, CDR1 is LNHNV and CDR2 YYDKDF (reference sequence). CDR3 DNA: TGTGCCACCAGCAGAGATTTCGGGACTAGCGGGAGGCCTTCCTACAATGAGCAGTTCTTC. Its translation: CATSRDFGTSGRPSYNEQFF.